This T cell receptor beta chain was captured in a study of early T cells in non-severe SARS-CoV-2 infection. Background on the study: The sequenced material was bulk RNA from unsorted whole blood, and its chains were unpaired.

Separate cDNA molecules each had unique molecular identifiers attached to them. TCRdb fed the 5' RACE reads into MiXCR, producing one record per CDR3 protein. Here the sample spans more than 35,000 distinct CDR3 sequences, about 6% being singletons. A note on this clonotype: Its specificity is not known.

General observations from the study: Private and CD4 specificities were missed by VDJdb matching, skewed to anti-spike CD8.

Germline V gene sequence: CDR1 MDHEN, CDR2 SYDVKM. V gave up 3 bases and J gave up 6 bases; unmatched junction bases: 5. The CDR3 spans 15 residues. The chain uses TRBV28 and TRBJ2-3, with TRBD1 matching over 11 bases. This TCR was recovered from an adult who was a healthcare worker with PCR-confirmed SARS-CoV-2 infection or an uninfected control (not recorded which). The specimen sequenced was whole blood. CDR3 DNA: TGTGCCAGCAGTTTCGGGACAGGGGGGTTTGATACGCAGTATTTT. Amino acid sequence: CASSFGTGGFDTQYF.